The clone carrying this T cell receptor (beta chain) has at least ten counts. What it recognizes is unknown. With 1 base removed from V and 2 bases from J, the gap between germline ends came to 9 bases. Looked up from germline, CDR1 is MGHRA and CDR2 is YSYEKL. The CDR3 is 14 amino acids. The data stem from a study of T cells in Graves' hyperthyroidism and ophthalmopathy. Whole-study results and caveats: Model-based prediction identified ophthalmopathy a median roughly six months prior to its onset. Most clonotypes expanded in thyroid above 0.001 were likewise present in blood.

The TCR beta CDR3 regions underwent amplification using RNA transcripts as the source. First-round RT-PCR of the TCR CDR3 relied on the HTBI primer set. Using its own MiXCR run on the multiplex PCR reads, TCRdb lists one record per CDR3 protein. The sample carries 480,000 or so distinct CDR3 sequences, approximately 49% recorded once. This chain uses TRBV4-1 with TRBJ2-7; no clear D gene. This TCR was sampled from an adult woman with Graves' disease, either hyperthyroidism or ophthalmopathy (not recorded which). What was sequenced was peripheral blood or thyroid tissue (not recorded which). CDR3 in amino acids: CASSQVGSAYEQYF. The CDR3 DNA sequence: TGCGCCAGCAGCCAAGTTGGGTCCGCCTACGAGCAGTACTTC.